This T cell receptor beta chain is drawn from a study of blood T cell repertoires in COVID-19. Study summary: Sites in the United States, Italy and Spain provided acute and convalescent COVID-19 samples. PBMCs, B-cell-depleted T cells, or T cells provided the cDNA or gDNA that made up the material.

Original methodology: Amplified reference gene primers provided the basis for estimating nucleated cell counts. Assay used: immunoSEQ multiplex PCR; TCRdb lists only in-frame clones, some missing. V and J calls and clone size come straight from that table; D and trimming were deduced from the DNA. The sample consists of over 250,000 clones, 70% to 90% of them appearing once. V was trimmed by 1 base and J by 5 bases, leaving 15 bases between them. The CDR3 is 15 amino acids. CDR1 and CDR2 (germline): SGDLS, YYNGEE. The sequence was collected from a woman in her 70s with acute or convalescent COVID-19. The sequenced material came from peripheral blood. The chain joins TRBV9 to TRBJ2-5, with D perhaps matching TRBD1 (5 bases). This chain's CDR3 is CASSVTGTKGETQYF. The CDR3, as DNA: TGTGCCAGCAGCGTAACAGGAACAAAAGGGGAGACCCAGTACTTC.